This TCR beta chain appears in the sequencing data of a study of T cells after yellow fever vaccination. This clonotype was picked up a small number of times. There are 16 residues in the CDR3. The germline V gene encodes CDR1 SGHTA and CDR2 FQGNSA. The ends lost 2 bases at V and 4 bases at J; junction bases unmatched: 3. TCRdb used MiXCR to reprocess the 5' RACE reads, holding one entry per CDR3 protein. The table has 250,000 to 400,000 distinct CDR3 sequences, roughly 4.3% seen once. This material consisted of PBMCs, taken 15 days after the yellow fever booster vaccination. This sequence was found in a man aged 18 to 30 who received the YFV17D yellow fever vaccine. This chain links TRBV7-2 with TRBJ2-2; 11 nucleotides agree with TRBD2. The DNA for the CDR3 is TGTGCCAGCAGCTTATCCACTAGCGGGGGCACCGGGGAGCTGTTTTTT. Translation: CASSLSTSGGTGELFF.